These 4 T cell receptor beta chains originate from one sample sequenced in a study of radiotherapy plus CTLA-4 blockade in lung cancer. Some clones are missing from TCRdb's copy, which holds only in-frame ones; the method was immunoSEQ multiplex PCR. The sample consists of some 78,000 clones, more than 85% of them appearing once. The input for sequencing was peripheral blood, taken from a patient treated with radiotherapy plus ipilimumab. The source of these receptors is a human donor with non-small cell lung cancer who had stable disease on radiotherapy plus ipilimumab.

On this clone: Lacking the conserved final phenylalanine or tryptophan, this CDR3 likely reflects a read error. No DNA is shown, since the ends of the CDR3 on it are uncertain; the CDR3 is the one TCRdb lists. This chain connects TRBV20-1 to TRBJ1-1. Germline V lookup: CDR1 DFQATT, CDR2 SNEGSKA (reference sequence). The CDR3 has 11 residues if both end residues are counted. The CDR3 loop reads CSAPIWEALSY.

In this sample, this clone turned up once. V and J are TRBV19 and TRBJ1-5, with no clear D. Germline CDR1 is LNHDA and CDR2 is SQIVND (reference sequence). CDR3 length: 15 residues. V was pared by 2 bases and J by 6 bases, with 14 bases between. CDR3 DNA: TGTGCCAGTAGTATAACAACGGGGAATAGTCAGCCCCAGCATTTT. Protein: CASSITTGNSQPQHF.

The chain carries TRBV28 and TRBJ1-5, with 8 bases that match TRBD1. Germline CDR1 reads MDHEN; CDR2 reads SYDVKM. The ends lost 6 bases at V and 4 bases at J; junction bases unmatched: 5. The length of the CDR3 is 14 residues. The CDR3 protein is CASSRTGQNQPQHF. In DNA form, the CDR3 reads TGTGCCAGCAGCAGGACAGGGCAAAATCAGCCCCAGCATTTT.

The chain uses TRBV27 and TRBJ2-2; D remains unclear. The CDR3 is made up of 12 amino acids. CDR1 and CDR2 (germline): MNHEY, SMNVEV (reference sequence). The V end lost 3 bases, the J end lost 4 bases, and 3 bases lay between the germline ends. In nucleotides, the CDR3 is TGTGCCAGCAGTTTCCCCACCGGGGAGCTGTTTTTT. It is translated as CASSFPTGELFF.